These T cell receptor beta chains were read from a single sample in a study of T cells in Graves' hyperthyroidism and ophthalmopathy. TCRdb analysed the multiplex PCR reads with MiXCR anew, one entry per CDR3 protein. Here the sample spans hundreds of thousands of distinct CDR3 sequences, roughly 25% being singletons. Sequencing input: blood. These receptors all come from a man aged 50 or older with Graves' hyperthyroidism. CDR3s include the opening cysteine and the closing phenylalanine or tryptophan. The D gene is left open where the match is weak. Expanded clones get a size class; other rows say once, few or many, or leave the size out.

cdr3_aa cdr3_nt clone_size j_call v_call d_call
CASSVGRGIYEQYF TGTGCCAGCTCGGTGGGCAGGGGCATCTACGAGCAGTACTTC . TRBJ2-7 TRBV28 .
CPSSFAGGEYEQYF TGTCCCAGCAGTTTCGCCGGGGGCGAGTACGAGCAGTACTTC . TRBJ2-7 TRBV12-3/TRBV12-4 .
CASADPTDTQYF TGTGCCAGTGCTGACCCGACAGATACGCAGTATTTT many TRBJ2-3 TRBV12-3/TRBV12-4 .
CASSLVLAGVPDTQYF TGTGCCAGCAGTTTAGTCTTGGCGGGAGTTCCAGATACGCAGTATTTT many TRBJ2-3 TRBV12-3/TRBV12-4 TRBD2
CASSATGVYNEQFF TGCGCCAGCAGTGCGACGGGGGTCTACAATGAGCAGTTCTTC few TRBJ2-1 TRBV3-1 .
CASSPRRGASTEAFF TGTGCCAGCAGCCCCCGCCGGGGGGCGAGCACTGAAGCTTTCTTT . TRBJ1-1 TRBV11-2 .
CASSVGRGTLGEQYF . . TRBJ1-6 TRBV9 .
CASGSVLGVNTEAFF TGTGCTAGTGGTTCCGTTCTGGGGGTGAACACTGAAGCTTTCTTT many TRBJ1-1 TRBV12-5 .
CASSALAGNTGELFF TGTGCCAGCAGTGCTCTAGCGGGGAACACCGGGGAGCTGTTTTTT many TRBJ2-2 TRBV6-1 TRBD2
CASTRLGQGNSPLHF TGTGCCAGCACCCGTCTGGGACAGGGGAATTCACCCCTCCACTTT . TRBJ1-6 TRBV6-2/TRBV6-3 TRBD1
CASSRGAGYEQYF TGTGCCAGCAGTCGGGGTGCAGGGTACGAGCAGTACTTC . TRBJ2-7 TRBV12-3/TRBV12-4 .
CASSLRLAGAVGTDTQYF TGTGCCAGCAGTTTAAGACTAGCGGGAGCAGTGGGCACAGATACGCAGTATTTT many TRBJ2-3 TRBV12-3/TRBV12-4 TRBD2
CASSPPGYGYEQYF TGTGCCAGCTCACCACCGGGATATGGCTACGAGCAGTACTTC many TRBJ2-7 TRBV18 .
CSASHRITRGTQYF TGCAGTGCTAGCCACAGGATTACCCGGGGGACCCAGTACTTC . TRBJ2-5 TRBV20-1 .
CSANRDRRNEQYF TGCAGTGCTAACCGGGACAGGAGGAACGAGCAGTACTTC many TRBJ2-7 TRBV20-1 TRBD1
CASSNPGTGLNTEAFF TGCGCCAGCAGCAACCCCGGGACAGGGCTGAACACTGAAGCTTTCTTT . TRBJ1-1 TRBV5-1 TRBD1
CASSEPGLAKDTQYF TGTGCCAGCAGCGAACCGGGACTAGCGAAGGATACGCAGTATTTT many TRBJ2-3 TRBV6-1 TRBD2
CASSASLYTGELFF TGTGCCAGCAGTGCTAGTCTGTACACCGGGGAGCTGTTTTTT . TRBJ2-2 TRBV12-3/TRBV12-4 .
CASSSLDGSYNEQFF TGTGCCAGCAGTTCCCTCGACGGCTCCTACAATGAGCAGTTCTTC many TRBJ2-1 TRBV27 .
CASSSGARYNEQFF TGTGCCAGCAGTTCGGGTGCTCGGTACAATGAGCAGTTCTTC . TRBJ2-1 TRBV6-2/TRBV6-3 .
CASREGQGYEQYF TGTGCCAGCAGGGAAGGACAGGGTTACGAGCAGTACTTC many TRBJ2-7 TRBV2 TRBD1
CASSDRPPNEQFF TGTGCCAGCAGCGACAGGCCCCCAAATGAGCAGTTCTTC . TRBJ2-1 TRBV7-9 .
CASGLAGAHEQFF TGTGCCAGTGGACTAGCGGGAGCTCATGAGCAGTTCTTC many TRBJ2-1 TRBV7-9 TRBD2
CASSPSSQEQFF TGTGCCAGCTCACCAAGTTCCCAGGAGCAGTTCTTC many TRBJ2-1 TRBV18 .
CASRLGDRGFYGYTF TGTGCCAGCAGGTTGGGGGACAGGGGTTTTTATGGCTACACCTTC many TRBJ1-2 TRBV2 TRBD1
CASSYSRPGGLAGGHEYF TGTGCCAGCAGTTACTCGAGGCCGGGTGGACTAGCGGGAGGCCACGAGTACTTC many TRBJ2-5 TRBV6-2/TRBV6-3 TRBD2
CASRRDGNQPQHF TGTGCCAGCAGACGGGACGGGAATCAGCCCCAGCATTTT . TRBJ1-5 TRBV12-3/TRBV12-4 .
CAWSFSVSSYEQYF TGTGCCTGGAGTTTCTCGGTCAGCTCCTACGAGCAGTACTTC . TRBJ2-7 TRBV30 .
CASSQDSETQYF TGCGCCAGCAGCCAGGACTCAGAGACCCAGTACTTC . TRBJ2-5 TRBV5-1 .
CASSKTGGPDTQYF TGTGCCAGCAGCAAGACAGGGGGCCCAGATACGCAGTATTTT . TRBJ2-3 TRBV7-2 TRBD1
CASSDGGKIEQFF TGTGCCAGCAGTGATGGCGGGAAGATAGAGCAGTTCTTC . TRBJ2-1 TRBV6-1 .
CASSQGAAGYEQYF TGTGCCAGCAGCCAGGGGGCGGCGGGTTACGAGCAGTACTTC . TRBJ2-7 TRBV27 TRBD1
CASSSTGTTGYTF TGTGCCAGCAGCTCAACCGGGACGACTGGCTACACCTTC few TRBJ1-2 TRBV11-3 .
CGVGDSSGNTIYF TGTGGGGTAGGGGACTCCTCTGGAAACACCATATATTTT few TRBJ1-3 TRBV28 .
CASAFGGLNEKLFF TGTGCCAGCGCGTTCGGTGGGCTTAATGAAAAACTGTTTTTT few TRBJ1-4 TRBV12-3/TRBV12-4 .
CASSHVSGIPTDTQYF TGCGCCAGCAGCCATGTTAGCGGGATACCCACCGATACGCAGTATTTT . TRBJ2-3 TRBV4-1 TRBD2